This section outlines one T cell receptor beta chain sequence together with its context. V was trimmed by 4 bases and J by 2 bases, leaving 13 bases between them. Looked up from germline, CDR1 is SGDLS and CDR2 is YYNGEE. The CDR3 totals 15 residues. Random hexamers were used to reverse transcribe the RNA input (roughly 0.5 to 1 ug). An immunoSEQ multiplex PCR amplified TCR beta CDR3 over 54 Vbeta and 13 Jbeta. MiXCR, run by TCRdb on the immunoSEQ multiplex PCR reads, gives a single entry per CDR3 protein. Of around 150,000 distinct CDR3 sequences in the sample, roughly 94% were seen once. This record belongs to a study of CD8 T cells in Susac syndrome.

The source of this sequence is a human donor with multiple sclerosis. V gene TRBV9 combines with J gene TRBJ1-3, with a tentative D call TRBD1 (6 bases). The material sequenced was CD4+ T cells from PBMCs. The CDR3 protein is CASSRQGTTGNTIYF. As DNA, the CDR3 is TGTGCCAGCAGCCGCCAGGGGACGACTGGAAACACCATATATTTT. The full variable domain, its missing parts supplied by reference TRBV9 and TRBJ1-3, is DSGVTQTPKHLITATGQRVTLRCSPRSGDLSVYWYQQSLDQGLQFLIQYYNGEERAKGNILERFSAQQFPDLHSELNLSSLELGDSALYFCASSRQGTTGNTIYFGEGSWLTVV.